A single sample is the source of the 4 T cell receptor beta chains below, sequenced in a study of T-cell reconstitution after alpha-beta-depleted transplantation in children. TCRbeta library construction was performed incorporating unique molecular identifiers. TCRdb itself ran the PCR reads through MiXCR, one entry per CDR3 protein. The sample lists hundreds of thousands of distinct CDR3 sequences; roughly 15% were seen once. The material was PBMCs, mostly from graft donor cells, obtained 360 days after TCRalphabeta/CD19-depleted stem cell transplant. The receptor set was obtained from a male patient under 18 who had a stem cell transplant for acute lymphoblastic leukemia, so the T cells may come from the graft donor.

This clonotype was detected only a few times. The chain carries TRBV15 and TRBJ2-2; either TRBD1 or TRBD2 may fit D (6 bases each). The germline V gene encodes CDR1 LNHNV and CDR2 YYDKDF (reference sequence). Trimming removed 1 base from V and 6 bases from J, with 9 bases in between. The CDR3 has 14 amino acids. CDR3 nucleotides: TGTGCCACCAGCAGAGTAGGGGGGCCCGGGGAGCTGTTTTTT. Residues: CATSRVGGPGELFF.

This clonotype was seen more than once but under ten times. The rearrangement joins TRBV12-3 or TRBV12-4 to TRBJ2-7, with D possibly TRBD2 on 6 matching bases. The CDR3 spans 14 residues. Trimming shortened V by 8 bases and J by 2 bases, and 16 bases separated the two germline ends. In nucleotides, the CDR3 is TGTGCCAGCTCCAGCCGGCGGGGACCCTACGAGCAGTACTTC. This codes for CASSSRRGPYEQYF.

The chain carries TRBV7-9 and TRBJ2-7; D not certain. CDR3 length equals 16 residues. Between the trimmed V and J ends, which lost 1 base and 3 bases, there was a span of 16 bases. The germline CDR1 and CDR2 sequences are SEHNR and FQNEAQ (reference sequence). DNA of the CDR3: TGTGCCAGCAGCTTAGAGAAGGGCCGCGGAAACTACGAGCAGTACTTC. It yields the protein CASSLEKGRGNYEQYF. Full variable domain (missing parts from reference TRBV7-9 and TRBJ2-7): DTGVSQNPRHKITKRGQNVTFRCDPISEHNRLYWYRQTLGQGPEFLTYFQNEAQLEKSRLLSDRFSAERPKGSFSTLEIQRTEQGDSAMYLCASSLEKGRGNYEQYFGPGTRLTVT.

This chain uses TRBV29-1 with TRBJ2-3, with D unclear. Germline CDR1 reads SQVTM; CDR2 reads ANQGSEA. The CDR3 is 16 residues long. Deletions cut 1 base from V and 1 base from J, with 15 bases between. CDR3 nucleotide sequence: TGCAGCGTTGAAGCCCTGACGGGCTTGGGCACAGATACGCAGTATTTT. This encodes CSVEALTGLGTDTQYF.